Shown below are 32 T cell receptor beta chains from a single sample sequenced in a study of OX40 agonist ivuxolimab in advanced cancers. The repertoire was sequenced with immunoSEQ multiplex PCR; TCRdb's copy has only in-frame clones and lacks some. The repertoire holds 20,000 to 25,000 clones, with around 72% as singletons. The material was CD4+ or CD8+ T cells sorted from blood, obtained in a trial of the OX40 agonist ivuxolimab. The receptor set was obtained from an adult with an advanced solid tumor such as melanoma, head and neck, liver or kidney cancer.

CDR3 amino acids: CASSFSPELYTEAFF. CDR3 coding DNA: TGTGCCAGCAGCTTCTCTCCCGAATTATACACTGAAGCTTTCTTT. This chain uses TRBV11-3 with TRBJ1-1; unclear D gene. The CDR3 has 15 amino acids. Germline V gene sequence: CDR1 SGHNT, CDR2 YENEEA. Deletions cut 3 bases from V and 3 bases from J, with 14 bases between. The whole variable domain, filled in from reference TRBV11-3 and TRBJ1-1, reads EAGVVQSPRYKIIEKKQPVAFWCNPISGHNTLYWYLQNLGQGPELLIRYENEEAVDDSQLPKDRFSAERLKGVDSTLKIQPAELGDSAVYLCASSFSPELYTEAFFGQGTRLTVV.

The chain employs TRBV28 and TRBJ2-3; TRBD1 is a possible D gene (5 bases). Trimming cost V 7 bases and J 4 bases, with 12 bases left between them. The germline CDR1 and CDR2 sequences are MDHEN and SYDVKM. CDR3 length: 13 amino acids. CDR3 protein: CASTQEFSDTQYF. The CDR3 DNA follows: TGTGCCAGCACACAGGAGTTTTCAGATACGCAGTATTTT. The full variable domain, completed using reference TRBV28 and TRBJ2-3, is DVKVTQSSRYLVKRTGEKVFLECVQDMDHENMFWYRQDPGLGLRLIYFSYDVKMKEKGDIPEGYSVSREKKERFSLILESASTNQTSMYLCASTQEFSDTQYFGPGTRLTVL.

The chain is built from TRBV30 and TRBJ2-1; D is unclear. CDR3 size: 12 residues. Germline V gene data show CDR1 as GTSNPN and CDR2 as SVGIG (reference sequence). V lost 0 bases and J lost 5, with 5 bases in between. The CDR3 sequence is CAWSVNNNEQFF. CDR3 DNA: TGTGCCTGGAGTGTTAATAACAATGAGCAGTTCTTC. The complete variable domain, with remaining parts taken from reference TRBV30 and TRBJ2-1, reads SQTIHQWPATLVQPVGSPLSLECTVEGTSNPNLYWYRQAAGRGLQLLFYSVGIGQISSEVPQNLSASRPQDRQFILSSKKLLLSDSGFYLCAWSVNNNEQFFGPGTRLTVL.

The CDR3 bases are TGTGCCAGCCGCGGGCCCCAGGGGGAGACCCAGTACTTC. This gives the protein CASRGPQGETQYF. The rearrangement links TRBV9 to TRBJ2-5, with D tentatively TRBD1 (6 bases). CDR3 size: 13 residues. Trimming took off 7 bases at V and 5 bases at J, with 15 bases between the two ends. CDR1 and CDR2 (germline): SGDLS, YYNGEE.

This clone was detected only a few times. The chain combines TRBV5-1 with TRBJ2-1; 11 nucleotides line up with TRBD2. This CDR3 is 20 amino acids long. CDR1 SGHRS and CDR2 YFSETQ come from the germline V gene. V lost 4 bases, J lost 2 bases, and 17 bases stayed unmatched. CDR3 amino acids: CASSLLPWAASGGTYNEQFF. For the CDR3, the DNA is TGCGCCAGCAGCCTACTCCCCTGGGCGGCTAGCGGGGGGACCTACAATGAGCAGTTCTTC.

Concerning this clone: This sample includes further DNA sequences coding for the same CDR3. J is TRBJ2-7 and V is TRBV7-9; tentative D call: TRBD1 (5 bases). Germline loops: CDR1 SEHNR, CDR2 FQNEAQ (reference sequence). This CDR3 has 14 amino acids. Between the trimmed V and J ends, which lost 2 bases and 3 bases, there was a span of 11 bases. CDR3 region: CASSLLDQGYEQYF. The CDR3 DNA reads as TGTGCCAGCAGCTTATTGGACCAGGGCTACGAGCAGTACTTC. The complete variable domain, with remaining parts taken from reference TRBV7-9 and TRBJ2-7, reads DTGVSQNPRHKITKRGQNVTFRCDPISEHNRLYWYRQTLGQGPEFLTYFQNEAQLEKSRLLSDRFSAERPKGSFSTLEIQRTEQGDSAMYLCASSLLDQGYEQYFGPGTRLTVT.

The CDR3 region has the DNA TGTGCCAGCAGCTTAACCGGACAGGGGAGGTCGGAGACCCAGTACTTC. It translates to CASSLTGQGRSETQYF. The chain combines TRBV7-8 with TRBJ2-5; 9 bases fit TRBD1. V gave up 2 bases and J gave up 5 bases; unmatched junction bases: 9. From germline, CDR1 is SGHVS and CDR2 FQNEAQ. The CDR3 contains 16 residues.

The V call is TRBV19, the J call TRBJ1-2; tentatively, D is TRBD1 (5 bases). V lost 5 bases and J lost 14, with 30 bases in between. The CDR3 runs 16 residues. Per germline, CDR1 LNHDA and CDR2 SQIVND (reference sequence). The CDR3 sequence: CASSPRAPLRHPGSTF. DNA of the CDR3: TGTGCCAGTAGTCCCAGGGCCCCCCTACGACACCCTGGCTCTACCTTC.

The chain recombines TRBV9 with TRBJ1-5, with D maybe TRBD1 (6 bases). Deletions cut 4 bases from V and 2 bases from J, with 10 bases between. This CDR3 is 14 amino acids long. Germline V gene sequence: CDR1 SGDLS, CDR2 YYNGEE. The chain's CDR3 is CASSPRGGNQPQHF. The CDR3 DNA is TGTGCCAGCAGCCCCAGGGGAGGCAATCAGCCCCAGCATTTT.

The chain has TRBV13 and TRBJ2-1; D is ambiguous. Germline V CDR1 and CDR2: PRHDT, FYEKMQ (reference sequence). CDR3 length equals 13 residues. V lost 5 bases, J lost 8 bases, and 13 bases lay in between. The CDR3 region is CASSPPSTDEQFF. As DNA, the CDR3 is TGTGCCAGCAGCCCCCCCTCTACAGATGAGCAGTTCTTC.

The chain joins TRBV5-1 to TRBJ2-7; the D gene could be TRBD1 or TRBD2 (5 bases each). Germline lookup yields CDR1 SGHRS and CDR2 YFSETQ. The CDR3 extends over 14 amino acids. Trimming cost V 1 base and J 2 bases, with 10 bases left between them. The CDR3 here is CASSLPRDPYEQYF. CDR3 nucleotides: TGCGCCAGCAGCTTGCCCAGGGACCCCTACGAGCAGTACTTC.

The chain couples TRBV7-9 to TRBJ1-4, with a possible D match to TRBD1 (5 bases). V was clipped by 5 bases and J by 8 bases, with 21 bases between them. The germline V gene encodes CDR1 SEHNR and CDR2 FQNEAQ (reference sequence). This CDR3 has 16 amino acids. CDR3 sequence reads: CASSPRHQGDREKLFF. Here the CDR3 DNA reads TGTGCCAGCAGCCCCAGACACCAGGGCGACCGGGAAAAACTGTTTTTT.

This clone came up a few times. The chain employs TRBV2 and TRBJ1-1, with no clear D. The germline CDR1 and CDR2 sequences are SNHLY and FYNNEI. The CDR3 has 12 amino acids. Trimming left V 8 bases short and J 2 bases short, with 9 bases between. In DNA form, the CDR3 reads TGTGCCAGCCGGTTACTAAACACTGAAGCTTTCTTT. It yields the protein CASRLLNTEAFF.

This clone was seen just once. The chain employs TRBV11-2 and TRBJ2-7, with D possibly TRBD1 on 5 matching bases. Germline loops: CDR1 SGHAT, CDR2 FQNNGV. Between the trimmed V and J ends, which lost 4 bases and 2 bases, there was a span of 9 bases. The CDR3 covers 13 residues. The CDR3 here is CASSYRQTYEQYF. The DNA of the CDR3 is TGTGCCAGCAGCTATCGACAGACCTACGAGCAGTACTTC.

The chain carries TRBV6-5 and TRBJ2-5; 7 bases match TRBD2. Germline values: CDR1 MNHEY, CDR2 SVGAGI. The junction had 8 bases not matched to a gene; V was cut back by 6 bases and J by 4 bases. The CDR3 is 14 residues long. The DNA of the CDR3 is TGTGCCAGCAGCCCCGGGTGGGGGGGAGAGACCCAGTACTTC. It yields the protein CASSPGWGGETQYF.

The chain links TRBV5-1 to TRBJ2-3, with D perhaps matching TRBD1 (6 bases). Trimming removed 3 bases from V and 1 base from J, with 9 bases in between. The CDR3 runs to 14 residues. CDR1 SGHRS and CDR2 YFSETQ come from the germline V gene. CDR3 in DNA: TGCGCCAGCAGCTCGACAGGTGGCACAGATACGCAGTATTTT. Translated, it gives CASSSTGGTDTQYF.

The chain links TRBV7-8 to TRBJ2-5; maybe TRBD2 (6 bases). V was pared by 5 bases and J by 7 bases, with 17 bases between. Germline assignment: CDR1 SGHVS and CDR2 FQNEAQ. The CDR3 is 14 residues long. CDR3: CASSPVGGLGTQYF. The CDR3 DNA reads TGTGCCAGCAGCCCCGTGGGAGGTTTAGGGACCCAGTACTTC.

This chain joins TRBV28 and TRBJ2-7, with 7 positions matching TRBD1. Germline lookup yields CDR1 MDHEN and CDR2 SYDVKM. V lost 2 bases to trimming and J lost 4 bases; unmatched junction nucleotides: 5. CDR3 length: 14 amino acids. The CDR3 reads CASSLDGTAYEQYF. The DNA for the CDR3 is TGTGCCAGCAGTTTAGACGGGACAGCTTACGAGCAGTACTTC.

V usage is TRBV5-5 and J usage is TRBJ1-2; TRBD1 matches 7 bases. CDR1 and CDR2 from the germline V gene are SGHKS and YYEKEE (reference sequence). The CDR3 covers 15 residues. Trimming removed 4 bases from V and 4 bases from J; junction bases left unmatched: 10. The CDR3 DNA reads TGTGCCAGCAGCCCCTCTACAGGGGTAATCTATGGCTACACCTTC. Protein product: CASSPSTGVIYGYTF.

The V and J genes are TRBV6-5 and TRBJ2-2; 11 nucleotides match TRBD2. The CDR3 is 15 residues long. The germline V gene encodes CDR1 MNHEY and CDR2 SVGAGI. The V segment lost 5 bases and the J segment 7 bases; nucleotides outside the gene matches: 6. The CDR3 nucleotides read TGTGCCAGCAGTATAGCGGGGGGGCCCGGCGGGGAGCTGTTTTTT. As protein: CASSIAGGPGGELFF.

The chain recombines TRBV25-1 with TRBJ1-2; the D is unclear. V lost 4 bases to trimming and J lost 3 bases, with 6 bases between them. CDR3 length: 12 residues. In germline, CDR1 is MGHDK, CDR2 SYGVNS. The DNA for the CDR3 is TGTGCCAGCAGTGGAGACGACTATGGCTACACCTTC. Amino acids: CASSGDDYGYTF.

The V gene is TRBV5-5, the J gene TRBJ1-5; D remains ambiguous. V lost 3 bases and J 6 bases, leaving 13 bases between the germline ends. This CDR3 is built from 14 residues. Germline lookup yields CDR1 SGHKS and CDR2 YYEKEE (reference sequence). Written as DNA, the CDR3 is TGTGCCAGCAGCTCGCTTTTCGGCAGTCAGCCCCAGCATTTT. Translation: CASSSLFGSQPQHF.

The rearrangement joins TRBV6-6 to TRBJ2-3; no firm D call. This CDR3 is 12 amino acids long. Germline-derived CDR1 and CDR2 are MNHNY and SVGAGI (reference sequence). V dropped 4 bases and J dropped 6 bases, with 8 bases sitting between them. The CDR3 reads CASSSLRDTQYF. CDR3 bases: TGTGCCAGCAGTTCCCTCAGGGATACGCAGTATTTT.

Regarding this clone: Other DNA sequences in this sample translate to the same CDR3. J is TRBJ2-7 and V is TRBV11-1; the D call may be TRBD1 or TRBD2 (5 bases each). Germline V gives CDR1 SGHAT, CDR2 FQDESV (reference sequence). The CDR3 is 17 amino acids. The ends were cut back, 5 bases at V and 4 bases at J, with 24 bases in the middle. This CDR3 is CASSPLPGAGALYEQYF. The DNA for the CDR3 is TGTGCCAGCAGCCCCCTCCCCGGGGCAGGAGCTCTGTACGAGCAGTACTTC.

J is TRBJ2-2 and V is TRBV27, with 9 bases lining up with TRBD1. Germline CDR1 reads MNHEY; CDR2 reads SMNVEV (reference sequence). This CDR3 is 15 amino acids long. V dropped 5 bases and J dropped 6; count of bases not matched to a gene: 7. The CDR3, as DNA: TGTGCCAGCAGTACGGGACAGGGTTCCCCCGGGGAGCTGTTTTTT. Translating it yields CASSTGQGSPGELFF.

The rearrangement uses TRBV9 and TRBJ2-2, with D unclear. The V end was cut by 2 bases, the J end by 4 bases, with 12 bases between. The CDR3 extends over 15 amino acids. Germline CDR1 reads SGDLS; CDR2 reads YYNGEE. The CDR3 region is CASSVWDLSTGELFF. Written as DNA, the CDR3 is TGTGCCAGCAGCGTCTGGGATTTGAGCACCGGGGAGCTGTTTTTT.

The V call is TRBV11-3, the J call TRBJ2-7, with TRBD1 matching 9 bases. This CDR3 region has 14 residues. With V trimmed by 4 bases and J by 3 bases, 4 bases remained unmatched. CDR1 and CDR2 from the germline V gene are SGHNT and YENEEA. This CDR3 is CASSSGQGLYEQYF. CDR3 in DNA: TGTGCCAGCAGCTCAGGACAGGGGCTCTACGAGCAGTACTTC.

V and J are TRBV9 and TRBJ2-5; D gene ambiguous. The V and J ends lost 0 bases and 6 bases respectively, with 9 bases between them. CDR1 SGDLS and CDR2 YYNGEE come from the germline V gene. The CDR3 contains 13 residues. This chain's CDR3 is CASSVGWGKTQYF. The DNA of the CDR3 is TGTGCCAGCAGCGTAGGGTGGGGAAAGACCCAGTACTTC. The variable domain in full, with the rest retrieved from reference TRBV9 and TRBJ2-5, is DSGVTQTPKHLITATGQRVTLRCSPRSGDLSVYWYQQSLDQGLQFLIQYYNGEERAKGNILERFSAQQFPDLHSELNLSSLELGDSALYFCASSVGWGKTQYFGPGTRLLVL.

The rearrangement links TRBV4-1 to TRBJ2-1; TRBD2 matches 10 bases. Trimming cost V 3 bases and J 3 bases; bases outside gene matches: 8. CDR1 MGHRA and CDR2 YSYEKL come from the germline V gene. The CDR3 runs to 17 residues. This chain's CDR3 is CASSHPSGGGLYNEQFF. The CDR3 nucleotides read TGCGCCAGCAGCCACCCGAGCGGGGGGGGGCTCTACAATGAGCAGTTCTTC.

The chain uses TRBV7-3 and TRBJ2-3; D is unclear. The CDR3 length is 12 residues. CDR1 and CDR2 from the germline V gene are SGHTA and FQGTGA. The V end lost 5 bases, the J end lost 2 bases, and 5 bases lay between the germline ends. CDR3 in amino acids: CASSGLTDTQYF. As DNA, the CDR3 is TGTGCCAGCAGCGGCCTCACAGATACGCAGTATTTT.

This chain uses TRBV7-3 with TRBJ2-2, with D perhaps TRBD1 (5 bases). V was pared by 2 bases and J by 6 bases, with 7 bases between. The length of the CDR3 is 13 residues. Germline V gene lookup returns CDR1 SGHTA and CDR2 FQGTGA. This CDR3 is CASSLQGAGELFF. CDR3 nucleotide sequence: TGTGCCAGCAGCTTACAGGGTGCCGGGGAGCTGTTTTTT.

The V call is TRBV18, the J call TRBJ2-5, with D maybe TRBD1 (6 bases). The end of the DNA is better explained by TRBJ2-7, so the J call may be wrong. This CDR3 contains 16 residues. The germline V gene has CDR1 KGHSH and CDR2 LQKENI. CDR3 protein: CASSPLDRITVYEQYF. Written as DNA, the CDR3 is TGTGCCAGCTCACCTCTTGACAGGATTACGGTTTACGAGCAGTACTTC.